This record looks at one T cell receptor beta chain sequence and its context. V gave up 2 bases and J gave up 4 bases, with 3 bases separating them. The CDR3 runs to 12 residues. Sequenced by immunoSEQ multiplex PCR; TCRdb stores in-frame clones only, minus some. The data hold about 65,000 clones, with about nine tenths observed a single time. The sample originates from a study of control samples from healthy donors and cancer patients. Sequencing was done on a sample of PBMCs. The sequence derives from a woman in her forties or fifties with colorectal cancer. The chain links TRBV12-3 or TRBV12-4 to TRBJ1-3, with D unclear. CDR3 coding DNA: TGTGCCAGCAGTTTACCCGGAAACACCATATATTTT. Translation gives CASSLPGNTIYF.